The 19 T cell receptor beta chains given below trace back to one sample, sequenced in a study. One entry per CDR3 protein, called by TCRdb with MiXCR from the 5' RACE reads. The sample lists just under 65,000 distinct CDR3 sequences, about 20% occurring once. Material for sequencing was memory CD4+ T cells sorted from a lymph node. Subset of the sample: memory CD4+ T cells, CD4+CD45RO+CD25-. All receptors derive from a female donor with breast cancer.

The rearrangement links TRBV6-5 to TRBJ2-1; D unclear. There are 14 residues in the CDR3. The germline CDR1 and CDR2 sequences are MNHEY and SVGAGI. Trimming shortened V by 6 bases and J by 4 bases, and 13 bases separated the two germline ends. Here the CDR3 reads CASRGSDQYNEQFF. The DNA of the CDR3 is TGTGCCAGCAGGGGGTCAGACCAGTACAATGAGCAGTTCTTC.

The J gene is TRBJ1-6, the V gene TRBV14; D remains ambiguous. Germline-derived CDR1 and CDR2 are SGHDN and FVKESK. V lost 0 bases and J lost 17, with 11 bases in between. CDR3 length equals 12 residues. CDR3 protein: CASSQDSRSFHF. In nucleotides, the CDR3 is TGTGCCAGCAGCCAAGATTCCCGGAGCTTCCACTTT. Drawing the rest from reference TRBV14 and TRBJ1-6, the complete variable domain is EAGVTQFPSHSVIEKGQTVTLRCDPISGHDNLYWYRRVMGKEIKFLLHFVKESKQDESGMPNNRFLAERTGGTYSTLKVQPAELEDSGVYFCASSQDSRSFHFGNGTRLTVT.

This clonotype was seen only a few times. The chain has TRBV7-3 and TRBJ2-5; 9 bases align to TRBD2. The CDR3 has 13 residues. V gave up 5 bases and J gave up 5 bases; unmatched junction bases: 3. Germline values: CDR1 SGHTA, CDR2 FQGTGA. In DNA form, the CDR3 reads TGTGCCAGCAGCACAAGCGGGAGGGAGACCCAGTACTTC. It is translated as CASSTSGRETQYF. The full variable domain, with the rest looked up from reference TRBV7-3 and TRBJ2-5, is GAGVSQTPSNKVTEKGKYVELRCDPISGHTALYWYRQSLGQGPEFLIYFQGTGAADDSGLPNDRFFAVRPEGSVSTLKIQRTERGDSAVYLCASSTSGRETQYFGPGTRLLVL.

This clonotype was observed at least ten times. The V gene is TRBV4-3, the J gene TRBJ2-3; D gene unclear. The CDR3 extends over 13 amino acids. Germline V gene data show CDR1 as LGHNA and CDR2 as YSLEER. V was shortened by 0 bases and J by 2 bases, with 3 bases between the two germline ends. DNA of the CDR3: TGCGCCAGCAGCCAAGACAACACAGATACGCAGTATTTT. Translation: CASSQDNTDTQYF.

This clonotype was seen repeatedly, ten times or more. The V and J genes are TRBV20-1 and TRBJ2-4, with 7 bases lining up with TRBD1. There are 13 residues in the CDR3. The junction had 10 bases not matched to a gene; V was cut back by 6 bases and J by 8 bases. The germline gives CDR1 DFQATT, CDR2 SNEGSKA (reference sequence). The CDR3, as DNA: TGCAGTGCCCGCCCCACCCAGGGGGACATTCAGTACTTC. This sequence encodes CSARPTQGDIQYF.

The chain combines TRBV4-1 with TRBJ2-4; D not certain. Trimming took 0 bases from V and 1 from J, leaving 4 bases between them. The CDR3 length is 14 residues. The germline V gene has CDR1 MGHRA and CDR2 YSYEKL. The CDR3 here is CASSQDKAKNIQYF. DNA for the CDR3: TGCGCCAGCAGCCAAGATAAGGCCAAAAACATTCAGTACTTC.

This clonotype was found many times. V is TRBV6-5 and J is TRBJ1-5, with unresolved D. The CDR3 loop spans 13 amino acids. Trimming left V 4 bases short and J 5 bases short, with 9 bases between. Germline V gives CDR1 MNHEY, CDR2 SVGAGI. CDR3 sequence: CASSSQSDQPQHF. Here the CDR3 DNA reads TGTGCCAGCAGTTCCCAGTCAGATCAGCCCCAGCATTTT.

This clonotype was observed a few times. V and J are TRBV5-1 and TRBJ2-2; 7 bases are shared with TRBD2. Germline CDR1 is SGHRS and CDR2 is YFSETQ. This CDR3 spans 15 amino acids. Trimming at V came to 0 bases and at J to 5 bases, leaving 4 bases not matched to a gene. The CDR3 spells CASSLGDYPTGELFF. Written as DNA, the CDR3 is TGCGCCAGCAGCTTGGGGGACTATCCGACCGGGGAGCTGTTTTTT.

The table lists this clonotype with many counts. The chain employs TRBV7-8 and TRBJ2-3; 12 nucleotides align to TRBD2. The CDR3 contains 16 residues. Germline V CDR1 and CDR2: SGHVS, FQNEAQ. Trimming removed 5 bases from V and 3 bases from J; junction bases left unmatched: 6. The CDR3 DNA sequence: TGTGCCAGCAGCGTCAAGACTAGCGGGGGAACAGATACGCAGTATTTT. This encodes CASSVKTSGGTDTQYF.

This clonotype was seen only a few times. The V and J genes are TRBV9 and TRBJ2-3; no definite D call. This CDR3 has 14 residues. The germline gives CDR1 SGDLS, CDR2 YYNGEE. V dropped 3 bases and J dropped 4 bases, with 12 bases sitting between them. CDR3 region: CASSEGPQADTQYF. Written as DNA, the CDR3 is TGTGCCAGCAGCGAGGGCCCGCAGGCAGATACGCAGTATTTT.

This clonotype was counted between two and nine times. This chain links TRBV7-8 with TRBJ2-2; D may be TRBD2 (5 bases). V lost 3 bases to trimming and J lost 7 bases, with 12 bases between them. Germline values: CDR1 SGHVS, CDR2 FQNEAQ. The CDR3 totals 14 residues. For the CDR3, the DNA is TGTGCCAGCAGCTTGGCTAGCTGGGGCGGGGAGCTGTTTTTT. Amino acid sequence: CASSLASWGGELFF.

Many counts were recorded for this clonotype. As DNA, the CDR3 is TGTGCCAGCAGCGTGGGCCCGTTGGCCGATACGCAGTATTTT. Amino acids: CASSVGPLADTQYF. The chain is built from TRBV9 and TRBJ2-3; D is unresolved. CDR3 length: 14 residues. Germline-derived CDR1 and CDR2 are SGDLS and YYNGEE. V lost 2 bases and J 6 bases, leaving 13 bases between the germline ends.

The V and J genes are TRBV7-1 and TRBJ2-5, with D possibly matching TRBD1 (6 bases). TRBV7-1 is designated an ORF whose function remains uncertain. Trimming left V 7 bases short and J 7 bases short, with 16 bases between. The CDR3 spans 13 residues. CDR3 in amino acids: CASKQGSGGTQYF. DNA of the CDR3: TGTGCCAGCAAACAGGGTTCTGGAGGGACCCAGTACTTC.

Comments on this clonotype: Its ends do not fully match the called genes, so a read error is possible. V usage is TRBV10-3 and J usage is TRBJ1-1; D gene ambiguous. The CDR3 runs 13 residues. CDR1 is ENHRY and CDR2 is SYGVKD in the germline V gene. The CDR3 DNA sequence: TGTGCCATCAGTGCCGCGGAAAACACTGAAGCCTTCTTT. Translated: CAISAAENTEAFF.

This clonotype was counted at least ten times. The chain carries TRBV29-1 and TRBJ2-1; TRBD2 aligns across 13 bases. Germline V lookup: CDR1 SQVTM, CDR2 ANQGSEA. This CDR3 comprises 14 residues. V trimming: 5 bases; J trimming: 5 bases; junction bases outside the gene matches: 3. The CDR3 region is CSVRTSGRNNEQFF. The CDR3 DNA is TGCAGCGTTCGGACTAGCGGGAGAAACAATGAGCAGTTCTTC.

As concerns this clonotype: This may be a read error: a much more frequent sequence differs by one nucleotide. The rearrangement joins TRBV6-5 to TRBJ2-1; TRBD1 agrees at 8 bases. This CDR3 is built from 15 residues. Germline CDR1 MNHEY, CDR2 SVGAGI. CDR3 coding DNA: TGTGCCTGCAGTTCAACAGGGGGCTCCTACAATGAGCAGTTCTTC. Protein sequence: CACSSTGGSYNEQFF.

CDR3 DNA: TGTGCCAGCAGTGAATCCCTTGGGGCCACTGAAGCTTTCTTT. Translating gives CASSESLGATEAFF. The chain employs TRBV25-1 and TRBJ1-1; D may be TRBD1 (5 bases). CDR3 length equals 14 residues. Between the trimmed V and J ends, which lost 1 base and 4 bases, there was a span of 10 bases. Germline V gives CDR1 MGHDK, CDR2 SYGVNS.

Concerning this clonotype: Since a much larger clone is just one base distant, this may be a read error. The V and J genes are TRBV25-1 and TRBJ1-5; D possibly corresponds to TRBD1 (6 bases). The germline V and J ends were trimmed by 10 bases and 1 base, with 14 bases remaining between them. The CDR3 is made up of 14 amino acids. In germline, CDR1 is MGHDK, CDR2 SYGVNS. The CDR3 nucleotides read TGTGCCAACAGCAGGGGAGGGAGCAATCAGCCCCAGCATTTT. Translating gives CANSRGGSNQPQHF.

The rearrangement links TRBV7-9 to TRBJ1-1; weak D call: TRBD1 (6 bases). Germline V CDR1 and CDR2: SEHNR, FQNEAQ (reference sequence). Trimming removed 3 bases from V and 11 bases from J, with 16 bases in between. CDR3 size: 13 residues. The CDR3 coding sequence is TGTGCCAGCAGCTTGCGGGGAGGGGGGGCGGCTTTCTTT. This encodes CASSLRGGGAAFF.